Shown below are 11 T cell receptor beta chains from a single sample sequenced in a study of neurological immune-mediated disorders. From the 5' RACE reads, TCRdb called clonotypes with MiXCR, one entry per CDR3 protein. The table records roughly 48,000 distinct CDR3 sequences, around 5.3% of them present only once. Sequenced: CD4+ T cells from blood. The receptors were gathered from a woman between 18 and 30 years old with multiple sclerosis.

This clonotype was counted ten times or more. The chain joins TRBV28 to TRBJ2-1, with 10 bases matching TRBD2. CDR3 size: 14 residues. The V gene's germline CDR1 is MDHEN and CDR2 SYDVKM. The ends lost 10 bases at V and 4 bases at J; junction bases unmatched: 7. As DNA, the CDR3 is TGTGCCACCCGGGGACTAGCGCGTTACAATGAGCAGTTCTTC. Translated: CATRGLARYNEQFF. Full variable domain (missing parts from reference TRBV28 and TRBJ2-1): DVKVTQSSRYLVKRTGEKVFLECVQDMDHENMFWYRQDPGLGLRLIYFSYDVKMKEKGDIPEGYSVSREKKERFSLILESASTNQTSMYLCATRGLARYNEQFFGPGTRLTVL.

This clonotype was seen ten or more times. The rearrangement uses TRBV19 and TRBJ1-4, with D unresolved. CDR3 length equals 14 residues. Germline V lookup: CDR1 LNHDA, CDR2 SQIVND (reference sequence). V was trimmed by 3 bases and J by 8 bases, leaving 13 bases between them. The CDR3, as DNA: TGTGCCAGTAGTATGCAAGGGAGTGGAGAAAAACTGTTTTTT. Its protein is CASSMQGSGEKLFF. Full variable domain (remainder filled in from reference TRBV19 and TRBJ1-4): DGGITQSPKYLFRKEGQNVTLSCEQNLNHDAMYWYRQDPGQGLRLIYYSQIVNDFQKGDIAEGYSVSREKKESFPLTVTSAQKNPTAFYLCASSMQGSGEKLFFGSGTQLSVL.

This clonotype has ten or more counts. The rearrangement uses TRBV7-6 and TRBJ1-4; 9 nucleotides agree with TRBD1. The junction had 8 bases not matched to a gene; V was cut back by 5 bases and J by 7 bases. The CDR3 contains 15 residues. The germline V gene encodes CDR1 SGHVS and CDR2 FNYEAQ. CDR3 region: CASSLGGQGGEKLFF. DNA of the CDR3: TGTGCCAGCAGCCTAGGGGGACAGGGTGGTGAAAAACTGTTTTTT.

This clonotype has ten or more counts. The CDR3 DNA sequence: TGTGCCAGCAGCCAAGGGACAGGACAAAGCGAGCAGTACTTC. It encodes CASSQGTGQSEQYF. This rearrangement joins TRBV3-1 to TRBJ2-7; the match to TRBD1 covers 7 bases. With V trimmed by 1 base and J by 6 bases, 6 bases remained unmatched. CDR1 and CDR2 (germline): LGHDT, YNNKEL (reference sequence). CDR3 length: 14 residues.

At least ten counts were recorded for this clonotype. The V gene is TRBV7-2, the J gene TRBJ2-3, with a tentative D call TRBD2 (5 bases). The CDR3 runs 16 residues. CDR1 is SGHTA, CDR2 FQGNSA, per germline. Trimming left V 1 base short and J 1 base short, with 12 bases between. CDR3 sequence (DNA): TGTGCCAGCAGCTTAGAAGGGTCGCGGGGCACAGATACGCAGTATTTT. Translating gives CASSLEGSRGTDTQYF.

This clonotype was seen ten or more times. The chain recombines TRBV20-1 with TRBJ2-1, with a tentative D call TRBD1 (6 bases). Between the trimmed V and J ends, which lost 0 bases and 10 bases, there was a span of 19 bases. The CDR3 consists of 15 residues. Germline V gives CDR1 DFQATT, CDR2 SNEGSKA (reference sequence). The CDR3 is CSARDLGQPSGEQFF. CDR3 bases: TGCAGTGCTAGAGATCTCGGACAGCCCTCTGGGGAGCAGTTCTTC.

This chain connects TRBV20-1 to TRBJ2-1; either TRBD1 or TRBD2 may supply D (5 bases each). V gave up 0 bases and J gave up 4 bases, with 13 bases separating them. This CDR3 spans 15 amino acids. CDR1 is DFQATT and CDR2 is SNEGSKA in the germline V gene (reference sequence). This CDR3 is CSARDQARGYNEQFF. CDR3 DNA: TGCAGTGCTAGAGATCAGGCGAGGGGTTACAATGAGCAGTTCTTC.

This clonotype was seen at least ten times. The chain recombines TRBV7-9 with TRBJ2-3, with a weak D call TRBD2 (5 bases). The V gene lost 2 bases and the J gene lost 1 base, with 16 bases spanning the gap. The CDR3 runs 17 residues. Germline V gene data show CDR1 as SEHNR and CDR2 as FQNEAQ (reference sequence). Here the CDR3 DNA reads TGTGCCAGCAGCTTAAGAGGGCGCACGGCAGGCACAGATACGCAGTATTTT. Its translation is CASSLRGRTAGTDTQYF.

This clonotype was counted many times. This chain connects TRBV5-1 to TRBJ2-1, with 11 bases lining up with TRBD2. This CDR3 has 16 residues. Trimming removed 3 bases from V and 2 bases from J; junction bases left unmatched: 4. From germline, CDR1 is SGHRS and CDR2 YFSETQ. Here the CDR3 DNA reads TGCGCCAGCAGCTACGGTAGCGGGGGGGCCTACAATGAGCAGTTCTTC. Translated: CASSYGSGGAYNEQFF.

This clonotype was seen only a few times. This rearrangement joins TRBV14 to TRBJ2-2, with TRBD1 matching 9 bases. The ends lost 4 bases at V and 3 bases at J; junction bases unmatched: 21. The CDR3 length is 21 residues. Germline loops: CDR1 SGHDN, CDR2 FVKESK. CDR3 amino acids: CASSRRTLWVSDRGYTGELFF. Here the CDR3 DNA reads TGTGCCAGCAGCCGACGAACCCTCTGGGTCTCGGACAGGGGCTACACCGGGGAGCTGTTTTTT.

On this clonotype: Sequence at one end of the junction differs from germline and may be a read error. The rearrangement uses TRBV19 and TRBJ1-5; weak D call: TRBD1 (5 bases). This CDR3 spans 16 amino acids. In germline, CDR1 is LNHDA, CDR2 SQIVND (reference sequence). CDR3 coding DNA: TGTTCCAGTACCCTAACTCGGGGCGCCGGCAATCAGCCCCAGCATTTT. It specifies CSSTLTRGAGNQPQHF.